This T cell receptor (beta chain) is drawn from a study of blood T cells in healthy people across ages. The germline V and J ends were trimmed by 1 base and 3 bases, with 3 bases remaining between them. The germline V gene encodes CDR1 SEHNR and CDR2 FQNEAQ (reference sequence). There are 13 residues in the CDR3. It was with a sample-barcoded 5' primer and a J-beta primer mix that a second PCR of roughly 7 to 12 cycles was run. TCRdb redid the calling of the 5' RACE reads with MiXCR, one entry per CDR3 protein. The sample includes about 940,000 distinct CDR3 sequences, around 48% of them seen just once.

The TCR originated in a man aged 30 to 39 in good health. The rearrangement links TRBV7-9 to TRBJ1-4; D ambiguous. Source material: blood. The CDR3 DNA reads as TGTGCCAGCAGCTTAGTTCCTAATGAAAAACTGTTTTTT. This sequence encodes CASSLVPNEKLFF.